This T cell receptor beta chain was recovered during a study of T cells in Graves' hyperthyroidism and ophthalmopathy (dated by TCRdb to the late 2010s). With respect to the entire study: Peripheral blood was collected at initial diagnosis, before any treatment. A discovery cohort of roughly 96 patients, 43 with Graves' ophthalmopathy and 57 with stable Graves' hyperthyroidism, was used to find distinguishing TCR V-J signatures. Whether ophthalmopathy could be predicted prospectively was tested in an independent validation cohort made up of roughly 19 hyperthyroidism patients plus 17 patients who later progressed to ophthalmopathy. The 95 to 100 discovery patients were divided at random into training and test sets in a 7:3 ratio. The study also compared thyroid tissue and blood T-cell repertoires from a handful of Graves' hyperthyroidism patients. After sampling, hyperthyroidism patients received methimazole starting at 30 mg daily, and ophthalmopathy patients received high-dose intravenous methylprednisolone. The paper describes TCR Vbeta CDR3 sequencing of 135 peripheral blood samples, made up of roughly 45 ophthalmopathy patients, some 80 hyperthyroidism patients and 17 progressor patients. The paper as a whole reports these results and caveats: No statistical method was used to fix the sample size in advance, and group allocation was not hidden from the investigators. Most expanded thyroid clonotypes (frequency above 0.001) were also detected in blood, a finding suggesting that blood repertoires may reflect thyroid immune responses. In validation, the model predicted progression to ophthalmopathy with approximately 70% sensitivity and approximately 78% specificity, a median of about six months before onset. Ophthalmopathy was separated from stable hyperthyroidism by a 13 V-J signature model, with about 86% sensitivity and approximately 84% specificity obtained in cross-validation and 80%/75% obtained in testing.

This clonotype was counted a few times. Its antigen is not yet known. Base qualities were left out, and no much larger clone turns up one base away. Including cysteine and phenylalanine, the CDR3 has 16 amino acids. The CDR3 DNA has 48 bases and is translated from base 1. V is shortened by 0 bases, J by 0 bases, and the region joining them spans 11 bases. From a lookup of the germline V gene, CDR1 and CDR2 are SGDLS and YYNGEE. Moderately to severely active disease, a Clinical Activity Score of at least 3, a NOSPECS grade of at least 4, and a duration under 3 months were present in ophthalmopathy patients. Exclusion was applied to patients with uncontrolled infections, other autoimmune diseases, pregnancy or lactation. Diagnoses were established on the basis of clinical symptoms, serum thyroxine and TRAb, thyroid ultrasound, and orbital computed tomography. PBMCs were isolated from more than 8 ml of fresh peripheral blood by Ficoll-Paque density gradient centrifugation. Total RNA was extracted using Trizol reagent, and RNA quality was assessed on an Agilent 2100 Bioanalyzer.

The TCR beta CDR3 regions were amplified from the RNA transcripts. For the first round of RT-PCR on the TCR CDR3, the HTBI primer set was used together with the Qiagen OneStep RT-PCR kit. Libraries were constructed in a second round of multiplex PCR, after which size selection and purification were performed. Paired-end sequencing of the libraries was performed with 100 bp reads on an Illumina HiSeq2000. The source study handled its data this way. SOAPnuke was used to process the raw data, with reads discarded if the reads contained adapters or uncalled bases, had a mean Phred below 15, or lacked an exact constant-primer or identifier match. High-quality paired reads were merged with COPE v1.2.5, and unique nucleotide sequences were defined as clonotypes. MiTCR v1.1 was used to align clonotypes to the IMGT TRBV, TRBD and TRBJ reference segments. Only V-J combinations with frequency above 0.0001, covering approximately 99% of repertoires, were analysed. A TCS score was defined as the ratio between F50 (clonal expansion) and ExV (chaos), using BLOSUM62-based TCRdist between CDR3 peptides within each V-J. Welch's t-statistics and random forest reduced fewer than 550 V-J features to about 13, which were used in a naive Bayes classifier (R e1071). Clones were called with MiXCR by TCRdb after fastp trimmed the public reads at Q25, and only in-frame beta chains were retained. Entries that share a CDR3 protein sequence are merged under the most common genes and DNA. Here the V and J calls rest on TCRdb's processing, not on the authors' analysis. This sample has hundreds of thousands of distinct CDR3 sequences in its table, and less than 25% of those were observed once. The ten largest account for 34% of the sample.

The sequencing input was blood. The TCR comes from a man aged 25 to 40 with Graves' ophthalmopathy. Recombination connected TRBV9 to TRBJ2-3, with a weak D call of TRBD2 (5 bases match). The CDR3 has the sequence CASSVDSGGSTDTQYF. Read as DNA, the sequence is TGTGCCAGCAGCGTAGATTCCGGCGGGAGCACAGATACGCAGTATTTT.